The subject of this entry is one T cell receptor (beta chain). The antigen it recognizes is unknown. Base qualities are not recorded, but no much larger clone differs from it by a single base. These data are taken from a study of blood T cell repertoires in COVID-19 (dated by TCRdb to the early 2020s). For the wider study: Collaborator samples came from the United States, Italy and Spain and covered acute and convalescent phases of COVID-19. The material from the prospective study consisted of cDNA or gDNA derived from T cells, B-cell-depleted T cells, or PBMCs. Deeply sampled blood TCRbeta repertoires from subjects exposed to, actively infected with, or recovered from COVID-19 were included in the dataset. The repertoires were made available in a free public database intended to serve as a resource for research on the immune response to SARS-CoV-2. Samples came from the ongoing ImmuneRACE study (first 160 participants) plus 1,254 subjects from 6 global collaborators. Nearly every sample came with metadata listing a de-identified subject ID, COVID-19 status, age in years and sex. Where available, HLA class I and class II types were taken from metadata supplied by the sample provider and were not determined by assay-based typing. The investigation overall reported the following: The amount of clinical and demographic metadata varied by source and participant and was provided uncurated.

Enrolling through a virtual design, the prospective study's participants ranged in age from roughly 18 to 95 years and lived across 24 United States geographic areas. To assign participants to cohorts, the prospective study relied on clinical history that participants themselves reported in a screening survey and a study questionnaire. Recovered participants in ImmuneRACE Cohort 3 were defined as having two consecutive negative NP/OP PCR tests, clearance from a healthcare professional, or resolution of symptoms. Each participant in the prospective study had whole blood, serum and a nasopharyngeal or oropharyngeal swab collected by mobile phlebotomists. Over a roughly 2-month period, participants in the prospective study had the option of providing additional blood draws and questionnaires. Before DNA extraction, blood samples from the prospective study were shipped at room temperature or frozen.

TCRbeta CDR3 regions were amplified from genomic DNA by means of the immunoSEQ Assay, a bias-controlled multiplex PCR. The study's processing was this. The number of nucleated cells in each sample was estimated from the amplification of reference gene primers within the assay. To quantify the absolute abundance of each unique TCRbeta CDR3 rearrangement, sequence reads were collapsed and filtered. For each sample, productive Simpson clonality was calculated as the square root of Simpson's diversity index across productive rearrangements. Not all clones reach the TCRdb copy of this immuneACCESS table, which keeps in-frame sequences only. Checked studies attribute under half of the gap to unresolved V genes and leave the rest unexplained. That table is the source of V, J and clone size, and D and trimming were worked out from the DNA. This sample comprises about 400,000 clones, roughly 91% of them detected only once. The ten top clones hold about 1.7% of the sample.

The specimen was PBMCs or T cells enriched from blood (not recorded which). This TCR was recovered from a woman under 40 who had recovered from COVID-19.

Here is the DNA: TGTGCCAGCTCACCACGCCGTGAGGATGAAAAACTGTTTTTT. Protein translation: CASSPRREDEKLFF. The chain employs TRBV18 and TRBJ1-4; no D gene call is confident. Between the V and J ends, shortened by 1 base and 6 bases respectively, the junction contains 9 bases. According to the germline V gene, CDR1 reads KGHSH and CDR2 reads LQKENI. From its cysteine to its phenylalanine, the CDR3 spans 14 amino acids. CDR3 DNA only is kept here, 42 bases in frame from base 1. Beyond the CDR3, the reference TRBV18 and TRBJ1-4 genes provide the residues; the full variable domain reads: NAGVMQNPRHLVRRRGQEARLRCSPMKGHSHVYWYRQLPEEGLKFMVYLQKENIIDESGMPKERFSAEFPKEGPSILRIQQVVRGDSAAYFCASSPRREDEKLFFGSGTQLSVL.